This TCR beta chain was sequenced in a study of blood T cell repertoires in COVID-19. TCRdb keeps only in-frame clones here, not all; method: immunoSEQ multiplex PCR. The table includes about 170,000 clones, 87% detected once. Looked up from germline, CDR1 is WNHNN and CDR2 is SYGVQD (reference sequence). CDR3 length equals 16 residues. V lost 6 bases and J lost 6, with 18 bases in between. This chain links TRBV10-1 with TRBJ1-6; tentative D call: TRBD1 (6 bases). This sequence was found in a woman in her forties or fifties with acute or convalescent COVID-19. Sequenced input: peripheral blood. CDR3 bases: TGCGCCAGCAGGGAGGACAGCCACCGCCTTAATTCACCCCTCCACTTT. Its translation: CASREDSHRLNSPLHF.